Listed here are 29 T cell receptor beta chains from one sample, sequenced in a study of shared clonotypes between healthy human individuals. CD8 cells classed as naive were CD45RO-negative and positively selected for CCR7, excluding terminally differentiated effector memory CD45RA+ cells. Some clones are missing from TCRdb's copy, which holds only in-frame ones; the method was immunoSEQ multiplex PCR. The table shows around 1.9 million clones, with roughly 91% occurring only once. Sequencing was done on a sample of naive CD8+ T cells from PBMCs. The receptors were sampled from a man aged 18 to 35 in good health. Some clones in this sample may be carry-over from other donors' samples.

V is TRBV5-4 and J is TRBJ2-1; 7 bases fit TRBD2. Losses at the gene ends were 5 bases for V and 8 bases for J; bases not matched to a gene: 13. The CDR3 sequence is 15 residues long. Germline V gene lookup returns CDR1 SGHNT and CDR2 YYREEE (reference sequence). CDR3 region: CASRHYSGMSYEQFF. CDR3 DNA sequence: TGTGCCAGCAGGCACTACAGCGGGATGTCGTATGAGCAGTTCTTC.

The genes are TRBV4-1 and TRBJ2-7, with D unclear. CDR1 is MGHRA, CDR2 YSYEKL, per germline. V shed 4 bases and J shed 0 bases, with 16 bases lying between them. The CDR3 loop spans 16 amino acids. The CDR3 DNA reads TGCGCCAGCAGCCGAGAAGACACCCGTAGCTCCTACGAGCAGTACTTC. Translating it yields CASSREDTRSSYEQYF.

This clone showed up just once. The J gene is TRBJ2-1, the V gene TRBV7-6; 9 bases map to TRBD1. This CDR3 comprises 16 residues. Germline CDR1 reads SGHVS; CDR2 reads FNYEAQ. Trimming cost V 1 base and J 5 bases; bases outside gene matches: 6. The CDR3 region is CASSLVTGGSDNEQFF. CDR3 in DNA: TGTGCCAGCAGCTTAGTAACAGGGGGCTCGGACAATGAGCAGTTCTTC.

The DNA of the CDR3 is TGTGCCAGCACCGTCGGGAGATCCCCCCACGAGCAGTACTTC. Its translation is CASTVGRSPHEQYF. J is TRBJ2-7 and V is TRBV9; a possible D gene is TRBD2 (6 bases). V shed 6 bases and J shed 5 bases, with 18 bases lying between them. The CDR3 sequence is 14 residues long. Germline CDR1 reads SGDLS; CDR2 reads YYNGEE.

The chain joins TRBV27 to TRBJ1-5, with D perhaps matching TRBD1 (6 bases). This CDR3 region has 15 residues. Germline V gene sequence: CDR1 MNHEY, CDR2 SMNVEV (reference sequence). Trimming removed 2 bases at V and 7 bases at J, with 15 bases between. This CDR3 is CASSLGPGARQPQHF. CDR3 bases: TGTGCCAGCAGTTTAGGACCGGGGGCGCGGCAGCCCCAGCATTTT.

The chain has TRBV5-1 and TRBJ1-2; D uncertain. V gave up 0 bases and J gave up 5 bases, with 14 bases separating them. Germline V gene data show CDR1 as SGHRS and CDR2 as YFSETQ. The CDR3 length is 15 residues. CDR3 region: CASSLGLDGPYGYTF. In DNA, the CDR3 is TGCGCCAGCAGCTTGGGCTTGGACGGACCATATGGCTACACCTTC. The full variable domain, completed using reference TRBV5-1 and TRBJ1-2, is KAGVTQTPRYLIKTRGQQVTLSCSPISGHRSVSWYQQTPGQGLQFLFEYFSETQRNKGNFPGRFSGRQFSNSRSEMNVSTLELGDSALYLCASSLGLDGPYGYTFGSGTRLTVV.

This rearrangement joins TRBV28 to TRBJ1-4, with D possibly TRBD1 on 6 matching bases. Germline lookup yields CDR1 MDHEN and CDR2 SYDVKM. V was pared by 6 bases and J by 8 bases, with 13 bases between. The length of the CDR3 is 13 residues. The chain's CDR3 is CASSYRVAEKLFF. CDR3 bases: TGTGCCAGCAGCTACAGGGTAGCGGAAAAACTGTTTTTT.

The rearrangement joins TRBV5-6 to TRBJ2-2; no firm D call. From germline, CDR1 is SGHDT and CDR2 YYEEEE. The ends were cut back, 0 bases at V and 1 base at J, with 10 bases in the middle. This CDR3 contains 16 residues. The CDR3 nucleotides read TGTGCCAGCAGCTTGGCCTCGCTCAAGAACACCGGGGAGCTGTTTTTT. Translated: CASSLASLKNTGELFF.

The chain links TRBV19 to TRBJ1-1; D call uncertain. The CDR3 has 16 amino acids. Germline loops: CDR1 LNHDA, CDR2 SQIVND (reference sequence). V was pared by 7 bases and J by 1 base, with 19 bases between. CDR3 loop: CASTTTSLLGNTEAFF. The DNA of the CDR3 is TGTGCCAGTACCACGACTTCGCTCTTGGGGAACACTGAAGCTTTCTTT.

The V call is TRBV7-8, the J call TRBJ2-3; D may correspond to TRBD1 or TRBD2 (5 bases each). V lost 1 base and J lost 3, with 23 bases in between. Germline assignment: CDR1 SGHVS and CDR2 FQNEAQ. The CDR3 has 19 residues. The CDR3 here is CASSLGVFQGETNTDTQYF. CDR3 DNA: TGTGCCAGCAGCTTAGGTGTCTTTCAAGGGGAGACCAATACAGATACGCAGTATTTT.

This chain joins TRBV30 and TRBJ2-1; 15 positions match TRBD2. Germline CDR1 and CDR2: GTSNPN and SVGIG (reference sequence). The V segment lost 3 bases and the J segment 7 bases; nucleotides outside the gene matches: 7. This CDR3 has 16 amino acids. The CDR3: CAWRGLAGGMENEQFF. In DNA form, the CDR3 reads TGTGCCTGGAGAGGACTAGCGGGAGGGATGGAGAATGAGCAGTTCTTC.

The chain employs TRBV7-8 and TRBJ2-5, with a weak D call TRBD2 (5 bases). With the DNA end fitting TRBJ2-7 better, the J assignment may be wrong. The germline V gene has CDR1 SGHVS and CDR2 FQNEAQ. This CDR3 has 14 residues. The CDR3 sequence is CASSLFGSSYEQYF. CDR3 DNA sequence: TGTGCCAGCAGCTTATTTGGGAGCTCCTACGAGCAGTACTTC.

The table lists this clone with a count of one. The chain recombines TRBV9 with TRBJ2-1; TRBD2 agrees at 8 bases. This CDR3 is 16 amino acids long. Germline CDR1 SGDLS, CDR2 YYNGEE. The ends lost 2 bases at V and 9 bases at J; junction bases unmatched: 13. The CDR3 DNA sequence: TGTGCCAGCAGCGTGCTCAATAGGGGACTAGGAGGTGAGCAGTTCTTC. Translating gives CASSVLNRGLGGEQFF.

The V and J genes are TRBV9 and TRBJ2-3; D might be TRBD2 (5 bases). The V gene lost 1 base and the J gene lost 2 bases, with 11 bases spanning the gap. From germline, CDR1 is SGDLS and CDR2 YYNGEE. The length of the CDR3 is 15 residues. This CDR3 is CASSVLGGPTDTQYF. DNA of the CDR3: TGTGCCAGCAGCGTATTAGGAGGACCCACAGATACGCAGTATTTT.

The chain employs TRBV18 and TRBJ2-3; D unresolved. The CDR3 totals 15 residues. Trimming removed 0 bases at V and 1 base at J, with 8 bases between. Per germline, CDR1 KGHSH and CDR2 LQKENI. CDR3 sequence (DNA): TGTGCCAGCTCACCACCGCAGAGGCGCACAGATACGCAGTATTTT. This sequence encodes CASSPPQRRTDTQYF.

J is TRBJ1-1 and V is TRBV27, with D perhaps matching TRBD1 (5 bases). Germline assignment: CDR1 MNHEY and CDR2 SMNVEV (reference sequence). V dropped 1 base and J dropped 4 bases, with 13 bases sitting between them. This CDR3 has 15 amino acids. CDR3 in DNA: TGTGCCAGCAGTTTATGGGGCAGGAGGGCCACTGAAGCTTTCTTT. Translated, it gives CASSLWGRRATEAFF.

The CDR3, as DNA: TGTGCCAGTAGAGGGGCGGGATCGGAAAAACTGTTTTTT. Translation: CASRGAGSEKLFF. The chain joins TRBV19 to TRBJ1-4; maybe TRBD1 (5 bases). Germline values: CDR1 LNHDA, CDR2 SQIVND (reference sequence). This CDR3 contains 13 residues. The V end was cut by 6 bases, the J end by 8 bases, with 13 bases between. Drawing the rest from reference TRBV19 and TRBJ1-4, the complete variable domain is DGGITQSPKYLFRKEGQNVTLSCEQNLNHDAMYWYRQDPGQGLRLIYYSQIVNDFQKGDIAEGYSVSREKKESFPLTVTSAQKNPTAFYLCASRGAGSEKLFFGSGTQLSVL.

The chain combines TRBV9 with TRBJ1-2; D is uncertain. CDR1 and CDR2 (germline): SGDLS, YYNGEE. This CDR3 comprises 16 residues. Trimming cost V 0 bases and J 2 bases, with 14 bases left between them. In DNA form, the CDR3 reads TGTGCCAGCAGCGTAGGTATCGACTCCAGAAACTATGGCTACACCTTC. Translation gives CASSVGIDSRNYGYTF.

The rearrangement links TRBV19 to TRBJ2-7; no firm D call. V shed 9 bases and J shed 5 bases, with 20 bases lying between them. The length of the CDR3 is 14 residues. Germline CDR1 reads LNHDA; CDR2 reads SQIVND (reference sequence). The CDR3 reads CASSPRLPRHEQYF. CDR3 in DNA: TGTGCCAGCTCGCCGAGGCTGCCCAGACACGAGCAGTACTTC.

The V call is TRBV7-9, the J call TRBJ1-1; tentatively, D is TRBD1 (6 bases). The CDR3 length is 15 residues. The V gene's germline CDR1 is SEHNR and CDR2 FQNEAQ (reference sequence). The V and J ends lost 2 bases and 5 bases respectively, with 15 bases between them. In DNA, the CDR3 is TGTGCCAGCAGCTTATCGGGACACCTCAGGACTGAAGCTTTCTTT. Amino acid sequence: CASSLSGHLRTEAFF.

Comment on this clone: Different DNA sequences within this sample yield the same CDR3. This rearrangement joins TRBV6-6 to TRBJ1-1; D not certain. Trimming shortened V by 2 bases and J by 1 base, and 5 bases separated the two germline ends. There are 13 residues in the CDR3. Per the germline V gene, CDR1 is MNHNY and CDR2 is SVGAGI (reference sequence). The CDR3 nucleotides read TGTGCCAGCAGTTACCTCGAGAACACTGAAGCTTTCTTT. Translation: CASSYLENTEAFF.

This clone was recorded once. The rearrangement links TRBV5-1 to TRBJ1-1; TRBD1 agrees at 8 bases. This CDR3 is built from 17 residues. The ends lost 3 bases at V and 0 bases at J; junction bases unmatched: 10. Germline V gene lookup returns CDR1 SGHRS and CDR2 YFSETQ. The CDR3 sequence is CASSSRRGGQVNTEAFF. The CDR3, as DNA: TGCGCCAGCAGCTCACGCCGGGGGGGACAGGTGAACACTGAAGCTTTCTTT.

This chain joins TRBV5-4 and TRBJ2-1; no definite D call. Germline assignment: CDR1 SGHNT and CDR2 YYREEE (reference sequence). The CDR3 sequence is 13 residues long. The ends were cut back, 2 bases at V and 8 bases at J, with 11 bases in the middle. CDR3 in amino acids: CASSFTTIHEQFF. CDR3 nucleotide sequence: TGTGCCAGCAGCTTCACCACTATCCATGAGCAGTTCTTC.

The rearrangement links TRBV6-6 to TRBJ2-1; unclear D gene. Germline assignment: CDR1 MNHNY and CDR2 SVGAGI (reference sequence). The CDR3 is 15 amino acids. V was shortened by 0 bases and J by 5 bases, with 11 bases between the two germline ends. The CDR3 DNA reads as TGTGCCAGCAGTTACTCCGGGCGACGGGACAATGAGCAGTTCTTC. This gives the protein CASSYSGRRDNEQFF.

The CDR3 bases are TGTGCCATCAGTGAGGGGCCAGGACCTTACAATGAGCAGTTCTTC. This sequence encodes CAISEGPGPYNEQFF. The rearrangement links TRBV10-3 to TRBJ2-1; no definite D call. Germline V CDR1 and CDR2: ENHRY, SYGVKD. The CDR3 runs to 15 residues. Between the trimmed V and J ends, which lost 2 bases and 4 bases, there was a span of 12 bases.

The J gene is TRBJ1-2, the V gene TRBV28, with 7 bases matching TRBD1. After removal of 4 bases from V and 4 bases from J, the junction contained 9 bases not matched to a gene. Germline V gives CDR1 MDHEN, CDR2 SYDVKM. This CDR3 region has 15 residues. In DNA, the CDR3 is TGTGCCAGCAGTTGGCTGGGACAGAGGGTCTATGGCTACACCTTC. Protein: CASSWLGQRVYGYTF.

Only one count was recorded for this clone. V is TRBV27 and J is TRBJ2-7, with 9 nucleotides matching TRBD1. Germline lookup yields CDR1 MNHEY and CDR2 SMNVEV (reference sequence). This CDR3 is built from 14 residues. Germline trimming cut 7 bases from V and 4 bases from J; bases unmatched to any gene: 8. The CDR3 is CASKPQGALYEQYF. The DNA for the CDR3 is TGTGCCAGCAAACCACAGGGGGCACTGTACGAGCAGTACTTC.

This chain joins TRBV5-1 and TRBJ2-1, with TRBD2 as a possible D gene (6 bases). The germline gives CDR1 SGHRS, CDR2 YFSETQ. V was trimmed by 3 bases and J by 5 bases, leaving 15 bases between them. CDR3 length: 15 amino acids. This chain's CDR3 is CASSSGTERDNEQFF. The DNA for the CDR3 is TGCGCCAGCAGCTCCGGGACTGAGAGGGACAATGAGCAGTTCTTC.

As concerns this clone: This sample also contains other DNA sequences that code for the same CDR3. The V and J genes are TRBV19 and TRBJ2-7; D unresolved. The V end was cut by 2 bases, the J end by 4 bases, with 9 bases between. The CDR3 is 13 amino acids. The V gene's germline CDR1 is LNHDA and CDR2 SQIVND (reference sequence). CDR3 sequence reads: CASSISPLYEQYF. CDR3 coding DNA: TGTGCCAGTAGTATATCTCCACTTTACGAGCAGTACTTC.